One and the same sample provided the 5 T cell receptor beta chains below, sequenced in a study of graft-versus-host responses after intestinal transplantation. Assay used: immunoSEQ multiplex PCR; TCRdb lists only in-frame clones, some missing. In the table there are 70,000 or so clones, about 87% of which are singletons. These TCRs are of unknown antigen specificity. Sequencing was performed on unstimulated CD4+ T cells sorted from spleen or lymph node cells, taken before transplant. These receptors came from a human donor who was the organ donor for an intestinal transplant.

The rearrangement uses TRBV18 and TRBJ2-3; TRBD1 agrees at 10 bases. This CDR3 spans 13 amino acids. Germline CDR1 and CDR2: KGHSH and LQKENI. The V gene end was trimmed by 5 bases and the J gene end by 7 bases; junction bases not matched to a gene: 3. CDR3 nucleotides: TGTGCCAGCTCAGGGACAGGGGCGAATACGCAGTATTTT. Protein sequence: CASSGTGANTQYF.

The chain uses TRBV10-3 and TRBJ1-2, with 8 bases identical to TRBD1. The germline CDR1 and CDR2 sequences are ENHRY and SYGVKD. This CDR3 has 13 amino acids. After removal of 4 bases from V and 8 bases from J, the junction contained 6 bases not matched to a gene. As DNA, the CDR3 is TGTGCCATCAGTGCCAAGACAGGGGAGGGCTACACCTTC. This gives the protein CAISAKTGEGYTF.

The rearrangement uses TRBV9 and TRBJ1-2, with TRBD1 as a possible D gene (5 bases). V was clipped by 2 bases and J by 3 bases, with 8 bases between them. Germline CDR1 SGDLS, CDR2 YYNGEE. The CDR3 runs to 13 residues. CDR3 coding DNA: TGTGCCAGCAGCGTGGGGGGAGACTATGGCTACACCTTC. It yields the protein CASSVGGDYGYTF.

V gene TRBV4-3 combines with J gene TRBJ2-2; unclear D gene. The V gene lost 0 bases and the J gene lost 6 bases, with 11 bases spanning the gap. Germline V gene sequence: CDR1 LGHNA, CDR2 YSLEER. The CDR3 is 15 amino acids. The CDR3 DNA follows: TGCGCCAGCAGCCAAGATTTCGGGTGGGCCGGGGAGCTGTTTTTT. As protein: CASSQDFGWAGELFF.

CDR3 loop: CATSLTADNNQPQHF. The DNA of the CDR3 is TGTGCCACCAGCCTCACGGCGGATAACAATCAGCCCCAGCATTTT. This chain uses TRBV15 with TRBJ1-5, with unresolved D. The CDR3 runs 15 residues. The ends were cut back, 5 bases at V and 3 bases at J, with 14 bases in the middle. Germline CDR1 reads LNHNV; CDR2 reads YYDKDF (reference sequence).